This is a list of T cell receptor beta chains from one sample in a study of blood T cell repertoires in COVID-19. Assay: immunoSEQ multiplex PCR; the TCRdb copy retains only in-frame clones and omits some. This repertoire shows about 200,000 clones, about 88% found once; its top ten account for around 5%. Sequenced input: peripheral blood. These receptors were collected from a woman aged 80 or over with acute or convalescent COVID-19. Each CDR3 is given with its conserved first and last residue. The order of the fields is J gene, D gene, clone size, V gene, CDR3 protein, CDR3 DNA. A D gene is named only where the DNA matches it firmly. Size tells how often a clone was seen (once, few, many) or the class of an expanded clone, and some rows leave it out.

j_gene: TRBJ2-5; d_gene: .; abundance: once; v_gene: TRBV7-3; CDR3aa: CASSFGHGETQYF; CDR3nt: TGTGCCAGCAGCTTCGGACACGGAGAGACCCAGTACTTC
j_gene: TRBJ1-5; d_gene: TRBD1; abundance: .; v_gene: TRBV28; CDR3aa: CASRRDSLNQPQHF; CDR3nt: TGTGCCAGCCGAAGGGACAGTCTCAATCAGCCCCAGCATTTT
j_gene: TRBJ2-1; d_gene: .; abundance: .; v_gene: TRBV7-2; CDR3aa: CASSLDHSSYNEQFF; CDR3nt: TGTGCCAGCAGCTTAGACCATAGCTCCTACAATGAGCAGTTCTTC
j_gene: TRBJ2-3; d_gene: TRBD2; abundance: .; v_gene: TRBV9; CDR3aa: CASSPGGGLSFRTDTQYF; CDR3nt: TGTGCCAGCAGCCCCGGGGGGGGACTTTCTTTTCGCACAGATACGCAGTATTTT
j_gene: TRBJ2-5; d_gene: .; abundance: .; v_gene: TRBV5-1; CDR3aa: CASSLADSNGETQYF; CDR3nt: TGCGCCAGCAGCTTGGCCGACAGTAACGGAGAGACCCAGTACTTC
j_gene: TRBJ1-1; d_gene: .; abundance: once; v_gene: TRBV21-1; CDR3aa: CDPRGGMAFF; CDR3nt: TGTGATCCGCGCGGGGGTATGGCTTTCTTT
j_gene: TRBJ2-4; d_gene: TRBD1; abundance: .; v_gene: TRBV11-2; CDR3aa: CASSSRQGEDIQYF; CDR3nt: TGTGCCAGCAGCTCCCGACAGGGTGAAGACATTCAGTACTTC
j_gene: TRBJ2-7; d_gene: TRBD2; abundance: .; v_gene: TRBV10-3; CDR3aa: CAISGGLAFYEQYF; CDR3nt: TGTGCCATCAGTGGGGGACTAGCTTTCTACGAGCAGTACTTC
j_gene: TRBJ2-1; d_gene: TRBD2; abundance: .; v_gene: TRBV5-4; CDR3aa: CASSLTGGEQFF; CDR3nt: TGTGCCAGCAGCCTAACGGGGGGTGAGCAGTTCTTC
j_gene: TRBJ2-1; d_gene: TRBD1; abundance: .; v_gene: TRBV9; CDR3aa: CASSVTGGSGNEQFF; CDR3nt: TGTGCCAGCAGCGTGACAGGGGGTTCCGGCAATGAGCAGTTCTTC
j_gene: TRBJ1-1; d_gene: .; abundance: .; v_gene: TRBV20-1; CDR3aa: CSASEGRLGAFF; CDR3nt: TGCAGTGCTAGTGAGGGGAGACTGGGGGCTTTCTTT
j_gene: TRBJ2-5; d_gene: TRBD2; abundance: once; v_gene: TRBV29-1; CDR3aa: CSTSSGSETQYF; CDR3nt: TGCAGTACAAGTAGCGGGAGTGAGACCCAGTACTTC
j_gene: TRBJ2-1; d_gene: .; abundance: .; v_gene: TRBV6-4; CDR3aa: CASSVSLFNEQFF; CDR3nt: TGTGCCAGCAGTGTATCACTCTTCAATGAGCAGTTCTTC
j_gene: TRBJ1-2; d_gene: TRBD1; abundance: .; v_gene: TRBV7-9; CDR3aa: CASSLEDRVHGYTF; CDR3nt: TGTGCCAGCAGCTTAGAGGACAGGGTCCATGGCTACACCTTC
j_gene: TRBJ1-5; d_gene: .; abundance: .; v_gene: TRBV5-6; CDR3aa: CASSLGQRTTGYSNQPQHF; CDR3nt: TGTGCCAGCAGCTTGGGACAGCGAACGACCGGATATAGCAATCAGCCCCAGCATTTT
j_gene: TRBJ2-2; d_gene: TRBD2; abundance: .; v_gene: TRBV7-9; CDR3aa: CASSLTGRVLTGELFF; CDR3nt: TGTGCCAGCAGCTTAACCGGGAGGGTCCTCACCGGGGAGCTGTTTTTT
j_gene: TRBJ2-1; d_gene: .; abundance: .; v_gene: TRBV12-3/TRBV12-4; CDR3aa: CASRRVAGNEQFF; CDR3nt: TGTGCCAGCAGGCGGGTAGCCGGGAATGAGCAGTTCTTC
j_gene: TRBJ1-3; d_gene: .; abundance: .; v_gene: TRBV28; CDR3aa: CASTLPRGISGNTIYF; CDR3nt: TGTGCCAGCACCTTGCCGAGAGGTATCTCTGGAAACACCATATATTTT
j_gene: TRBJ1-3; d_gene: .; abundance: few; v_gene: TRBV20-1; CDR3aa: CSARLGNTIYF; CDR3nt: TGCAGTGCTAGATTAGGAAACACCATATATTTT
j_gene: TRBJ2-7; d_gene: .; abundance: few; v_gene: TRBV12-3/TRBV12-4; CDR3aa: CASSRQYPYEQYF; CDR3nt: TGTGCCAGCAGTAGACAGTATCCCTACGAGCAGTACTTC
j_gene: TRBJ1-3; d_gene: .; abundance: .; v_gene: TRBV28; CDR3aa: CASRDSGNTIYF; CDR3nt: TGTGCCTCCCGGGACTCTGGAAACACCATATATTTT
j_gene: TRBJ1-1; d_gene: .; abundance: .; v_gene: TRBV4-3; CDR3aa: CASSQDLLREGTEAFF; CDR3nt: TGCGCCAGCAGCCAAGATCTATTGCGGGAGGGCACTGAAGCTTTCTTT
j_gene: TRBJ1-5; d_gene: .; abundance: .; v_gene: TRBV29-1; CDR3aa: CSVGWGGHQPQHF; CDR3nt: TGCAGCGTGGGCTGGGGGGGTCACCAGCCCCAGCATTTT
j_gene: TRBJ2-5; d_gene: .; abundance: once; v_gene: TRBV20-1; CDR3aa: CSAPLRETQYF; CDR3nt: TGCAGTGCCCCCCTTCGGGAGACCCAGTACTTC
j_gene: TRBJ2-2; d_gene: .; abundance: .; v_gene: TRBV7-2; CDR3aa: CASSFPLTSIAGELFF; CDR3nt: TGTGCCAGCAGCTTCCCCCTTACTAGCATCGCCGGGGAGCTGTTTTTT
j_gene: TRBJ1-5; d_gene: TRBD1; abundance: .; v_gene: TRBV2; CDR3aa: CASRDRVSNQPQHF; CDR3nt: TGTGCCAGCAGAGACAGGGTTAGCAATCAGCCCCAGCATTTT
j_gene: TRBJ2-1; d_gene: TRBD2; abundance: .; v_gene: TRBV19; CDR3aa: CASSKAGGKVPNEQFF; CDR3nt: TGTGCCAGTAGTAAAGCGGGGGGAAAGGTCCCCAATGAGCAGTTCTTC
j_gene: TRBJ2-1; d_gene: TRBD2; abundance: .; v_gene: TRBV6-2/TRBV6-3; CDR3aa: CASSTPGLAGEEQFF; CDR3nt: TGTGCCAGCAGCACTCCGGGACTAGCGGGAGAAGAGCAGTTCTTC
j_gene: TRBJ2-7; d_gene: .; abundance: few; v_gene: TRBV4-3; CDR3aa: CASSPRLEGSNEQYF; CDR3nt: TGCGCCAGCAGCCCCCGGTTAGAGGGTTCGAACGAGCAGTACTTC
j_gene: TRBJ1-1; d_gene: .; abundance: few; v_gene: TRBV5-1; CDR3aa: CASSLVRSRGFSEAFF; CDR3nt: TGCGCCAGCAGCTTGGTTCGGAGCCGAGGATTTTCTGAAGCTTTCTTT
j_gene: TRBJ1-6; d_gene: TRBD1; abundance: .; v_gene: TRBV7-2; CDR3aa: CASSLWGQGVMDSPLHF; CDR3nt: TGTGCCAGCAGCTTATGGGGACAGGGGGTTATGGATTCACCCCTCCACTTT
j_gene: TRBJ2-7; d_gene: .; abundance: .; v_gene: TRBV4-3; CDR3aa: CASSQGLPYEQYF; CDR3nt: TGCGCCAGCAGCCAAGGACTCCCCTACGAGCAGTACTTC
j_gene: TRBJ2-7; d_gene: TRBD1; abundance: .; v_gene: TRBV7-2; CDR3aa: CASSLDRGRMYEQYF; CDR3nt: TGTGCCAGCAGCTTAGATAGGGGGCGTATGTACGAGCAGTACTTC
j_gene: TRBJ1-4; d_gene: .; abundance: once; v_gene: TRBV4-3; CDR3aa: CASSQVEGEKLFF; CDR3nt: TGCGCCAGCAGCCAGGTGGAGGGGGAAAAACTGTTTTTT
j_gene: TRBJ1-5; d_gene: .; abundance: .; v_gene: TRBV7-8; CDR3aa: CASSLDTQGRGQPQHF; CDR3nt: TGTGCCAGCAGCTTGGATACACAGGGTAGGGGCCAGCCCCAGCATTTT
j_gene: TRBJ2-5; d_gene: .; abundance: .; v_gene: TRBV5-1; CDR3aa: CASSLEAAGETQYF; CDR3nt: TGCGCCAGCAGCCTGGAGGCTGCGGGGGAGACCCAGTACTTC
j_gene: TRBJ2-1; d_gene: .; abundance: once; v_gene: TRBV11-2; CDR3aa: CASSLDIATNNEQFF; CDR3nt: TGTGCCAGCAGCTTAGATATAGCCACTAACAATGAGCAGTTCTTC
j_gene: TRBJ2-7; d_gene: TRBD1; abundance: .; v_gene: TRBV4-2; CDR3aa: CASSQEQGAYEQYF; CDR3nt: TGTGCCAGCAGCCAAGAACAGGGGGCCTACGAGCAGTACTTC
j_gene: TRBJ2-7; d_gene: .; abundance: .; v_gene: TRBV7-8; CDR3aa: CASSLVFYSEQYF; CDR3nt: TGTGCCAGCAGCTTAGTGTTTTATAGCGAGCAGTACTTC
j_gene: TRBJ2-3; d_gene: .; abundance: .; v_gene: TRBV2; CDR3aa: CASNRQGTDTQYF; CDR3nt: TGTGCCAGCAATAGACAGGGCACAGATACGCAGTATTTT
j_gene: TRBJ1-1; d_gene: .; abundance: .; v_gene: TRBV3-1/TRBV3-2; CDR3aa: CASSLGQTQAFF; CDR3nt: TGTGCCAGCAGCCTTGGACAGACACAAGCTTTCTTT
j_gene: TRBJ2-5; d_gene: .; abundance: .; v_gene: TRBV5-1; CDR3aa: CASFGQYQETQYF; CDR3nt: TGCGCCAGTTTCGGACAGTACCAAGAGACCCAGTACTTC
j_gene: TRBJ1-5; d_gene: .; abundance: .; v_gene: TRBV7-8; CDR3aa: CASSLAQGYKHQPQHF; CDR3nt: TGTGCCAGCAGCTTAGCCCAGGGGTATAAACATCAGCCCCAGCATTTT
j_gene: TRBJ2-7; d_gene: .; abundance: .; v_gene: TRBV27; CDR3aa: CASSLSTGVTYEQYF; CDR3nt: TGTGCCAGCAGTTTATCTACGGGGGTTACCTACGAGCAGTACTTC
j_gene: TRBJ1-3; d_gene: TRBD1; abundance: .; v_gene: TRBV10-3; CDR3aa: CASGQGYSGNTIYF; CDR3nt: TGTGCCAGTGGACAGGGCTACTCTGGAAACACCATATATTTT
j_gene: TRBJ1-6; d_gene: .; abundance: .; v_gene: TRBV27; CDR3aa: CASSSPLGGAHNSPLHF; CDR3nt: TGTGCCAGCAGTTCGCCTCTGGGGGGGGCTCACAATTCACCCCTCCACTTT
j_gene: TRBJ2-7; d_gene: .; abundance: .; v_gene: TRBV6-1; CDR3aa: CASSDRAGKFVDEQYF; CDR3nt: TGTGCCAGCAGTGACAGGGCAGGGAAGTTCGTAGACGAGCAGTACTTC